One and the same sample provided the 22 T cell receptor beta chains below, sequenced in a study of T cells in localized non-small cell lung cancer. TCRdb keeps only in-frame clones here, not all; method: immunoSEQ multiplex PCR. The repertoire holds 72,000 or so clones, with approximately 84% as singletons. The sample here was peripheral blood, taken before any cancer treatment. Receptors were obtained from an older female donor with stage I lung adenocarcinoma.

The V call is TRBV10-1, the J call TRBJ2-1; TRBD2 is a possible D gene (6 bases). CDR3 length: 12 residues. Germline-derived CDR1 and CDR2 are WNHNN and SYGVQD (reference sequence). The germline V and J ends were trimmed by 8 bases and 7 bases, with 12 bases remaining between them. The CDR3 DNA follows: TGCGCCAGCTCCGTGCGGGGTAATGAGCAGTTCTTC. Its protein product is CASSVRGNEQFF.

On this clone: One end of the junction fails to match germline, which may point to a read error. The V gene is TRBV18, the J gene TRBJ2-2; a possible D gene is TRBD2 (6 bases). CDR3 length equals 15 residues. The germline CDR1 and CDR2 sequences are KGHSH and LQKENI. The CDR3 here is CASSPPEGTFGERFF. CDR3 sequence (DNA): TGTGCCAGCTCACCACCGGAGGGAACGTTTGGGGAGCGGTTTTTT.

The genes are TRBV6-6 and TRBJ2-6; TRBD2 might be the D (5 bases). The CDR3 sequence is 15 residues long. V was pared by 0 bases and J by 2 bases, with 5 bases between. Germline lookup yields CDR1 MNHNY and CDR2 SVGAGI (reference sequence). The CDR3 sequence: CASSYSRAGANVLTF. The DNA for the CDR3 is TGTGCCAGCAGTTACTCGAGGGCTGGGGCCAACGTCCTGACTTTC.

This chain links TRBV15 with TRBJ2-7; TRBD2 might be the D (5 bases). V was clipped by 1 base and J by 3 bases, with 10 bases between them. CDR1 is LNHNV, CDR2 YYDKDF, per germline (reference sequence). The CDR3 runs 14 residues. The CDR3 loop is CATSRVGENYEQYF. The CDR3 DNA is TGTGCCACCAGCAGAGTCGGGGAAAACTACGAGCAGTACTTC.

The table lists this clone with a count of one. The chain carries TRBV5-1 and TRBJ2-3, with D perhaps being TRBD1 or TRBD2 (5 bases each). Germline-derived CDR1 and CDR2 are SGHRS and YFSETQ. CDR3 length equals 14 residues. The V gene lost 4 bases and the J gene lost 2 bases, with 11 bases spanning the gap. The CDR3 DNA sequence: TGCGCCAGCAGCCCTGGGACGTTCACAGATACGCAGTATTTT. Protein: CASSPGTFTDTQYF.

This rearrangement joins TRBV5-5 to TRBJ2-2; D is ambiguous. From germline, CDR1 is SGHKS and CDR2 YYEKEE (reference sequence). Deletions cut 4 bases from V and 5 bases from J, with 18 bases between. CDR3 size: 16 residues. The chain's CDR3 is CASSQNARVDTGELFF. The CDR3, as DNA: TGTGCCAGCAGCCAAAATGCAAGGGTTGATACCGGGGAGCTGTTTTTT.

The chain has TRBV5-1 and TRBJ2-7; 11 bases map to TRBD2. Germline assignment: CDR1 SGHRS and CDR2 YFSETQ. V gave up 0 bases and J gave up 4 bases; unmatched junction bases: 6. CDR3 size: 16 residues. CDR3 nucleotides: TGCGCCAGCAGCTTGGGTCTCACTAGCGGGAGTTACGAGCAGTACTTC. This encodes CASSLGLTSGSYEQYF.

V is TRBV7-2 and J is TRBJ2-7, with TRBD1 matching 7 bases. J was trimmed by 1 base and V by 4 bases; bases with no gene match: 1. CDR1 SGHTA and CDR2 FQGNSA come from the germline V gene. The CDR3 contains 13 residues. CDR3 protein: CASSSGGSYEQYF. The CDR3 nucleotides are TGTGCCAGCAGCTCAGGGGGTTCCTACGAGCAGTACTTC.

There are a few counts of this clone. The chain joins TRBV30 to TRBJ2-1; no clear D gene. CDR1 is GTSNPN and CDR2 is SVGIG in the germline V gene (reference sequence). V was trimmed by 1 base and J by 13 bases, leaving 11 bases between them. This CDR3 spans 11 amino acids. The CDR3 protein is CAWSGLERQFF. CDR3 coding DNA: TGTGCCTGGAGTGGGCTTGAAAGACAGTTCTTC. Full variable domain (remainder filled in from reference TRBV30 and TRBJ2-1): SQTIHQWPATLVQPVGSPLSLECTVEGTSNPNLYWYRQAAGRGLQLLFYSVGIGQISSEVPQNLSASRPQDRQFILSSKKLLLSDSGFYLCAWSGLERQFFGPGTRLTVL.

The chain employs TRBV4-1 and TRBJ2-3; 9 bases fit TRBD2. There are 16 residues in the CDR3. Germline V gives CDR1 MGHRA, CDR2 YSYEKL. Losses at the gene ends were 2 bases for V and 5 bases for J; bases not matched to a gene: 8. The chain's CDR3 is CASSQLGAGGIDTQYF. In DNA form, the CDR3 reads TGCGCCAGCAGCCAATTGGGAGCGGGAGGAATAGATACGCAGTATTTT.

The chain couples TRBV5-4 to TRBJ2-4, with D uncertain. The ends were cut back, 1 base at V and 3 bases at J, with 14 bases in the middle. The germline V gene encodes CDR1 SGHNT and CDR2 YYREEE (reference sequence). The CDR3 spans 16 residues. The CDR3 region is CASSLSPEPGKNIQYF. CDR3 coding DNA: TGTGCCAGCAGCTTGTCCCCAGAGCCGGGCAAAAACATTCAGTACTTC. Combining the CDR3 with reference TRBV5-4 and TRBJ2-4 gives the whole variable domain ETGVTQSPTHLIKTRGQQVTLRCSSQSGHNTVSWYQQALGQGPQFIFQYYREEENGRGNFPPRFSGLQFPNYSSELNVNALELDDSALYLCASSLSPEPGKNIQYFGAGTRLSVL.

The chain uses TRBV27 and TRBJ2-3, with 9 bases aligning to TRBD1. Germline V lookup: CDR1 MNHEY, CDR2 SMNVEV (reference sequence). The CDR3 sequence is 16 residues long. Trimming at V came to 2 bases and at J to 4 bases, leaving 7 bases not matched to a gene. The CDR3 nucleotides are TGTGCCAGCAGTTTAAGAGGGACAGGGATCGCAGATACGCAGTATTTT. Translating gives CASSLRGTGIADTQYF.

The chain uses TRBV6-5 and TRBJ2-7, with 9 bases identical to TRBD1. CDR1 is MNHEY, CDR2 SVGAGI, per germline. The CDR3 has 15 residues. Trimming cost V 6 bases and J 0 bases; bases outside gene matches: 6. The DNA for the CDR3 is TGTGCCAGCAGGACCGGACAGGGGCCCTCCTACGAGCAGTACTTC. Amino acids: CASRTGQGPSYEQYF.

The chain couples TRBV18 to TRBJ2-5; D perhaps matches TRBD2 (5 bases). CDR3 length equals 14 residues. From germline, CDR1 is KGHSH and CDR2 LQKENI. V shed 3 bases and J shed 3 bases, with 11 bases lying between them. The CDR3 is CASSPRPGEETQYF. CDR3 bases: TGTGCCAGCTCACCCCGGCCCGGGGAAGAGACCCAGTACTTC. Full variable domain (missing parts from reference TRBV18 and TRBJ2-5): NAGVMQNPRHLVRRRGQEARLRCSPMKGHSHVYWYRQLPEEGLKFMVYLQKENIIDESGMPKERFSAEFPKEGPSILRIQQVVRGDSAAYFCASSPRPGEETQYFGPGTRLLVL.

The chain combines TRBV4-1 with TRBJ2-3; TRBD2 matches at 10 bases. The germline V gene encodes CDR1 MGHRA and CDR2 YSYEKL. CDR3 size: 17 residues. V trimming: 4 bases; J trimming: 0 bases; junction bases outside the gene matches: 7. The CDR3 reads CASSLRTSGVSTDTQYF. In nucleotides, the CDR3 is TGCGCCAGCAGCCTACGGACTAGCGGAGTTAGCACAGATACGCAGTATTTT.

The rearrangement links TRBV9 to TRBJ2-3; no clear D gene. Germline CDR1 reads SGDLS; CDR2 reads YYNGEE. This CDR3 region has 14 residues. V gave up 3 bases and J gave up 0 bases, with 8 bases separating them. The chain's CDR3 is CASSASPSTDTQYF. For the CDR3, the DNA is TGTGCCAGCAGCGCGTCCCCTAGCACAGATACGCAGTATTTT.

The V call is TRBV19, the J call TRBJ2-7; D is perhaps TRBD1 (6 bases). CDR1 LNHDA and CDR2 SQIVND come from the germline V gene (reference sequence). Between the trimmed V and J ends, which lost 2 bases and 3 bases, there was a span of 11 bases. The CDR3 is 14 amino acids. CDR3 residues: CASSIRAGDYEQYF. In nucleotides, the CDR3 is TGTGCCAGTAGTATACGAGCAGGGGACTACGAGCAGTACTTC.

The V gene is TRBV7-2, the J gene TRBJ2-7; maybe TRBD1 (6 bases). Germline V gene lookup returns CDR1 SGHTA and CDR2 FQGNSA. Trimming removed 5 bases from V and 4 bases from J, with 12 bases in between. There are 13 residues in the CDR3. CDR3 residues: CASSPGTQYEQYF. CDR3 coding DNA: TGTGCCAGCAGCCCGGGGACACAGTACGAGCAGTACTTC.

The CDR3 reads CASNLLAKQGGKDTQYF. The CDR3 nucleotides read TGCGCCAGCAACTTACTTGCGAAGCAGGGAGGTAAAGATACGCAGTATTTT. The chain is built from TRBV5-1 and TRBJ2-3, with a possible D match to TRBD2 (6 bases). Germline loops: CDR1 SGHRS, CDR2 YFSETQ. CDR3 length: 17 amino acids. Trimming left V 6 bases short and J 5 bases short, with 25 bases between.

The chain's CDR3 is CASSKGSDQPQHF. The CDR3 nucleotides are TGTGCCAGCTCAAAGGGGAGTGATCAGCCCCAGCATTTT. This chain joins TRBV18 and TRBJ1-5; tentatively, D is TRBD1 (5 bases). V lost 5 bases, J lost 5 bases, and 10 bases lay in between. The CDR3 sequence is 13 residues long. The germline CDR1 and CDR2 sequences are KGHSH and LQKENI.

The V and J genes are TRBV9 and TRBJ2-2, with D maybe TRBD1 (5 bases). The CDR3 extends over 15 amino acids. CDR1 SGDLS and CDR2 YYNGEE come from the germline V gene. The V end lost 4 bases, the J end lost 5 bases, and 15 bases lay between the germline ends. CDR3 in DNA: TGTGCCAGCAGCCCACGGGCAGGGATGACCGGGGAGCTGTTTTTT. Protein: CASSPRAGMTGELFF.

This clone has more than one count but fewer than ten. This chain uses TRBV19 with TRBJ1-2; tentatively, D is TRBD1 (5 bases). The CDR3 length is 15 residues. The germline V and J ends were trimmed by 5 bases and 7 bases, with 20 bases remaining between them. Germline V CDR1 and CDR2: LNHDA, SQIVND (reference sequence). CDR3 bases: TGTGCCAGTAGTTCCCTGGGGGGGAATAGAGGTGGCTACACCTTC. It is translated as CASSSLGGNRGGYTF.